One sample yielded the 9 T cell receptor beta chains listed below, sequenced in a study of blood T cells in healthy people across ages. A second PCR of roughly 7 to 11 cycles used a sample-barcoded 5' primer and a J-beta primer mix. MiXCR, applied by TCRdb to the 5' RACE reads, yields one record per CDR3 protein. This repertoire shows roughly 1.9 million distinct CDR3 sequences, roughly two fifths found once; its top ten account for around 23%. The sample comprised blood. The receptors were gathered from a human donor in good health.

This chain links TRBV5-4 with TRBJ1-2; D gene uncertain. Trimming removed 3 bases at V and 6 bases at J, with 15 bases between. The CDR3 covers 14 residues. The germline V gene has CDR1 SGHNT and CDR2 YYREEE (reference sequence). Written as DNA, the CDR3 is TGTGCCAGCAGCTGGGCCGCAGGAGTCGATGGCTACACCTTC. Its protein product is CASSWAAGVDGYTF.

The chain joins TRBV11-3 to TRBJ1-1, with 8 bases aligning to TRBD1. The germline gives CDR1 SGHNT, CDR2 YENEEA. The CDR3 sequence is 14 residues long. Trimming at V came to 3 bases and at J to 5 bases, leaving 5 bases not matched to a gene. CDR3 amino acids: CASSLTGVGTEAFF. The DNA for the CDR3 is TGTGCCAGCAGCTTGACAGGGGTTGGGACTGAAGCTTTCTTT.

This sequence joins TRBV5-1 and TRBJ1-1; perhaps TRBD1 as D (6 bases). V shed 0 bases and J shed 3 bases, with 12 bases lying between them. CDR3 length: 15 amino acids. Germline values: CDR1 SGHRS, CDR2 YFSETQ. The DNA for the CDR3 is TGCGCCAGCAGCTTGGTGGGGGCCAGGGACACTGAAGCTTTCTTT. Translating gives CASSLVGARDTEAFF.

For the CDR3, the DNA is TGTGCCAGCAGCTTCAGGGACTACTCCTACGAGCAGTTCTTC. It encodes CASSFRDYSYEQFF. The chain uses TRBV7-6 and TRBJ2-1; the match to TRBD2 covers 7 bases. CDR1 is SGHVS, CDR2 FNYEAQ, per germline. With 3 bases clipped from V and 10 bases from J, the junction kept 9 bases outside the gene matches. CDR3 length: 14 residues.

The CDR3, as DNA: TGCAGCGTTGAAGATCTTAAGGACCATGACGGGCTGGAGCAGTACTTC. Protein product: CSVEDLKDHDGLEQYF. V gene TRBV29-1 combines with J gene TRBJ2-7; D gene unclear. This CDR3 is built from 16 residues. Germline CDR1 is SQVTM and CDR2 is ANQGSEA. V lost 0 bases and J lost 7, with 22 bases in between.

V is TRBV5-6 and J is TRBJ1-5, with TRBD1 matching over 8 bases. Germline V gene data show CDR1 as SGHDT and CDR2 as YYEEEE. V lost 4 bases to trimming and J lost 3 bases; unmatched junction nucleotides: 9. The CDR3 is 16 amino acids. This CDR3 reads CASSLDRGRDNQPQHF. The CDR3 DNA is TGTGCCAGCAGCCTTGACAGGGGAAGGGACAATCAGCCCCAGCATTTT.

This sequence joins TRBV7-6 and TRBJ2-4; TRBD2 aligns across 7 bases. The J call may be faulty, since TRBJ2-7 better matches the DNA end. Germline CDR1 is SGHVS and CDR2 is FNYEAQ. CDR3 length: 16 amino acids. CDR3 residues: CASSLGGEGKALEQYF. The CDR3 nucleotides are TGTGCCAGCAGCCTAGGTGGGGAGGGGAAAGCCCTCGAGCAGTACTTC.

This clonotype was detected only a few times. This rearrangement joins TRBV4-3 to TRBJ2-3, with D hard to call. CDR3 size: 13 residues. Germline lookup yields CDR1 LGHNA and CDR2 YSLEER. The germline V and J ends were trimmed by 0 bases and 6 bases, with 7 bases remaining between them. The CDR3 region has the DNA TGCGCCAGCAGCCAAGAGTCCCGGGATACGCAGTATTTT. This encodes CASSQESRDTQYF.

CDR3 sequence: CASSVGAGYGYTF. CDR3 in DNA: TGTGCCAGCAGCGTCGGGGCGGGCTATGGCTACACCTTC. The chain recombines TRBV7-2 with TRBJ1-2; D is perhaps TRBD1 (5 bases). Trimming cost V 5 bases and J 4 bases, with 11 bases left between them. Germline V gives CDR1 SGHTA, CDR2 FQGNSA. The CDR3 extends over 13 amino acids.